Detailed here is one T cell receptor beta chain. Libraries were prepared by immunoSEQ multiplex PCR; TCRdb keeps only in-frame clonotypes and omits some of them. The table lists 100,000 to 150,000 clones, more than 70% of them singletons. The CDR3 is 14 residues long. Trimming cost V 5 bases and J 4 bases; bases outside gene matches: 7. Germline V CDR1 and CDR2: MDHEN, SYDVKM. This sample was included in a study of blood T cell repertoires in COVID-19. The sequence was collected from a woman aged 80 or older with COVID-19, enrolled during active disease. The chain uses TRBV28 and TRBJ1-2, with 7 bases matching TRBD1. The specimen was peripheral blood. DNA of the CDR3: TGTGCCAGCAGTGTAGCAGACAGGGCCTATGGCTACACCTTC. This codes for CASSVADRAYGYTF.